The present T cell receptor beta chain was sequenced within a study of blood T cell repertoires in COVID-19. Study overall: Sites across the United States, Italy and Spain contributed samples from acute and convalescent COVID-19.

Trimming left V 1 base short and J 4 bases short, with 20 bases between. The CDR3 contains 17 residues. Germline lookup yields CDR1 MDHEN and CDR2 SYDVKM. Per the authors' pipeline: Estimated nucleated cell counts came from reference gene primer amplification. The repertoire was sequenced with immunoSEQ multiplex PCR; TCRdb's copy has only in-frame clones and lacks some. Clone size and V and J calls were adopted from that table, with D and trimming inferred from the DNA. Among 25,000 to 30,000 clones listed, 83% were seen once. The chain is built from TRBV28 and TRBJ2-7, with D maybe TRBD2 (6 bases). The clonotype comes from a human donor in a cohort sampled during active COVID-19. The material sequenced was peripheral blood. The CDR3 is CASSLYAVREDKYEQYF. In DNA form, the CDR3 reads TGTGCCAGCAGTTTATACGCAGTGAGGGAGGATAAATACGAGCAGTACTTC.